The 17 T cell receptor beta chains below all came from one sample that was sequenced in a study of human T cells and chemical hapten exposure. MiXCR, applied by TCRdb to the RACE reads, yields one record per CDR3 protein. There are around 120,000 distinct CDR3 sequences in the sample; roughly 13% occur only once, and around 3% lies in the top ten. Described time point: pre-sensitization, week 0. Described treatment: therapeutic diphenylcyclopropenone sensitization with weekly scalp DPC. The source material was whole blood, sampled in connection with sensitization to the hapten diphenylcyclopropenone (DPC). These receptors were obtained from a woman aged 18-29 years with alopecia areata. Some clones in this sample may be carry-over from other donors' samples.

The table lists this clonotype with a few counts. The gene calls are TRBV9 and TRBJ1-2; D not certain. The length of the CDR3 is 13 residues. Trimming left V 0 bases short and J 3 bases short, with 6 bases between. Per germline, CDR1 SGDLS and CDR2 YYNGEE. DNA of the CDR3: TGTGCCAGCAGCGTAGGAGGGTACTATGGCTACACCTTC. Protein sequence: CASSVGGYYGYTF.

The J gene is TRBJ1-2, the V gene TRBV20-1, with a weak D call TRBD1 (5 bases). Germline CDR1 DFQATT, CDR2 SNEGSKA (reference sequence). V was clipped by 2 bases and J by 4 bases, with 8 bases between them. The CDR3 length is 12 residues. CDR3 DNA: TGCAGTGCTAGACATCAGGGCTATGGCTACACCTTC. Encoded protein: CSARHQGYGYTF.

This clonotype was seen ten or more times. The chain couples TRBV18 to TRBJ1-2; perhaps TRBD1 as D (6 bases). Trimming stripped 1 base from V and 4 bases from J, with 16 bases between. Germline values: CDR1 KGHSH, CDR2 LQKENI. The CDR3 is made up of 16 amino acids. CDR3 amino acids: CASSPLTAGDGYGYTF. For the CDR3, the DNA is TGTGCCAGCTCACCACTGACAGCAGGGGACGGCTATGGCTACACCTTC.

This clonotype was counted at least ten times. This sequence joins TRBV28 and TRBJ2-7, with a weak D call TRBD2 (6 bases). Germline assignment: CDR1 MDHEN and CDR2 SYDVKM. V lost 5 bases to trimming and J lost 3 bases, with 14 bases between them. The CDR3 totals 14 residues. The CDR3 sequence is CASSKRGSHYEQYF. In DNA, the CDR3 is TGTGCCAGCAGTAAACGGGGGAGTCACTACGAGCAGTACTTC. Supplemented by reference TRBV28 and TRBJ2-7, the full variable domain reads DVKVTQSSRYLVKRTGEKVFLECVQDMDHENMFWYRQDPGLGLRLIYFSYDVKMKEKGDIPEGYSVSREKKERFSLILESASTNQTSMYLCASSKRGSHYEQYFGPGTRLTVT.

This clonotype was recorded many times. The chain carries TRBV6-2 or TRBV6-3 and TRBJ1-6; no reliable D call. The CDR3 length is 18 residues. Trimming removed 5 bases at V and 1 base at J, with 18 bases between. Germline CDR1 MNHEY, CDR2 SVGEGT. CDR3 amino acids: CASSRPGSGASYNSPLHF. In DNA, the CDR3 is TGTGCCAGCAGTCGTCCCGGGAGCGGAGCTTCCTATAATTCACCCCTCCACTTT.

In this sample, this clonotype turned up a few times. CDR3 sequence: CASREARSMNTEAFF. Written as DNA, the CDR3 is TGTGCCAGCAGGGAGGCCAGGTCGATGAACACTGAAGCTTTCTTT. V usage is TRBV12-3 or TRBV12-4 and J usage is TRBJ1-1, with D unclear. The V end was cut by 6 bases, the J end by 0 bases, with 14 bases between. The CDR3 has 15 residues.

The chain combines TRBV2 with TRBJ1-5; D call uncertain. The CDR3 loop spans 15 amino acids. CDR1 and CDR2 (germline): SNHLY, FYNNEI. Trimming pared 4 bases from V and 7 bases from J, leaving 17 bases between. CDR3 nucleotides: TGTGCCAGCAGTGTTTTTTCAGGATCATCGCAGCCCCAGCATTTT. Residues: CASSVFSGSSQPQHF.

The chain uses TRBV7-3 and TRBJ2-2; the D gene is possibly TRBD2 (5 bases). Germline V gene sequence: CDR1 SGHTA, CDR2 FQGTGA. Trimming removed 2 bases from V and 0 bases from J, with 7 bases in between. The CDR3 totals 15 residues. CDR3 residues: CASSLLAPNTGELFF. DNA of the CDR3: TGTGCCAGCAGCTTACTAGCACCGAACACCGGGGAGCTGTTTTTT.

The rearrangement joins TRBV6-5 to TRBJ1-6; D remains unclear. The CDR3 has 14 amino acids. V was cut by 2 bases and J by 6 bases, with 8 bases left in between. Per germline, CDR1 MNHEY and CDR2 SVGAGI. The CDR3: CASSYGRRNSPLHF. In DNA form, the CDR3 reads TGTGCCAGCAGTTACGGCAGGCGTAATTCACCCCTCCACTTT.

This rearrangement joins TRBV2 to TRBJ2-5; weak D call: TRBD2 (5 bases). The ends were cut back, 3 bases at V and 1 base at J, with 6 bases in the middle. Germline assignment: CDR1 SNHLY and CDR2 FYNNEI. This CDR3 region has 13 residues. For the CDR3, the DNA is TGTGCCAGCAGTGATGCGGGCCAAGAGACCCAGTACTTC. Translation: CASSDAGQETQYF.

CDR3 nucleotides: TGTGCCAGCAGAGAACAGGGGAACCAAGAGACCCAGTACTTC. Its translation: CASREQGNQETQYF. The chain recombines TRBV28 with TRBJ2-5, with 7 bases identical to TRBD1. The CDR3 spans 14 residues. Trimming cost V 6 bases and J 0 bases; bases outside gene matches: 4. Germline CDR1 is MDHEN and CDR2 is SYDVKM.

The V and J genes are TRBV10-3 and TRBJ1-5, with D tentatively TRBD1 (6 bases). This CDR3 region has 14 residues. V gave up 6 bases and J gave up 3 bases, with 12 bases separating them. The germline V gene encodes CDR1 ENHRY and CDR2 SYGVKD. The CDR3 sequence: CAISQDSSNQPQHF. The CDR3 bases are TGTGCCATCAGCCAGGACAGTTCCAATCAGCCCCAGCATTTT.

V usage is TRBV21-1 and J usage is TRBJ2-1; TRBD2 is taken as the D call from the table, unchecked against the DNA. TRBV21-1 has pseudogene status. CDR3 size: 16 residues. The CDR3, as DNA: TGTGCCAGCAGCAAAGATTGGGCTAGCGGGGTCAATGAGCAGTTCTTC. Protein product: CASSKDWASGVNEQFF.

This clonotype was counted a few times. This chain uses TRBV12-3 or TRBV12-4 with TRBJ2-1; tentatively, D is TRBD2 (5 bases). This CDR3 spans 12 amino acids. The V end lost 7 bases, the J end lost 8 bases, and 12 bases lay between the germline ends. The CDR3 DNA sequence: TGTGCCAGCATCCTAGCCGGCGATGAGCAGTTCTTC. Amino acid sequence: CASILAGDEQFF.

This clonotype has ten or more counts. The chain couples TRBV7-6 to TRBJ2-5, with D maybe TRBD1 (6 bases). The CDR3 is 14 residues long. V lost 0 bases and J 4 bases, leaving 9 bases between the germline ends. CDR1 is SGHVS and CDR2 is FNYEAQ in the germline V gene. The CDR3 is CASSLAGAVETQYF. As DNA, the CDR3 is TGTGCCAGCAGCTTAGCGGGGGCGGTAGAGACCCAGTACTTC.

This clonotype was counted many times. This chain uses TRBV29-1 with TRBJ2-5; 7 bases are shared with TRBD1. The CDR3 length is 14 residues. The V gene end was trimmed by 4 bases and the J gene end by 4 bases; junction bases not matched to a gene: 9. The V gene's germline CDR1 is SQVTM and CDR2 ANQGSEA. The chain's CDR3 is CSVVLRAGGETQYF. The DNA for the CDR3 is TGCAGCGTTGTCCTACGGGCAGGGGGAGAGACCCAGTACTTC.

There are many counts of this clonotype. The rearrangement links TRBV27 to TRBJ2-7, with 7 bases fitting TRBD1. Trimming removed 2 bases from V and 4 bases from J; junction bases left unmatched: 5. Germline CDR1 and CDR2: MNHEY and SMNVEV (reference sequence). This CDR3 comprises 14 residues. Here the CDR3 DNA reads TGTGCCAGCAGTTTAGTAGGGGGCGCGTACGAGCAGTACTTC. This sequence encodes CASSLVGGAYEQYF.